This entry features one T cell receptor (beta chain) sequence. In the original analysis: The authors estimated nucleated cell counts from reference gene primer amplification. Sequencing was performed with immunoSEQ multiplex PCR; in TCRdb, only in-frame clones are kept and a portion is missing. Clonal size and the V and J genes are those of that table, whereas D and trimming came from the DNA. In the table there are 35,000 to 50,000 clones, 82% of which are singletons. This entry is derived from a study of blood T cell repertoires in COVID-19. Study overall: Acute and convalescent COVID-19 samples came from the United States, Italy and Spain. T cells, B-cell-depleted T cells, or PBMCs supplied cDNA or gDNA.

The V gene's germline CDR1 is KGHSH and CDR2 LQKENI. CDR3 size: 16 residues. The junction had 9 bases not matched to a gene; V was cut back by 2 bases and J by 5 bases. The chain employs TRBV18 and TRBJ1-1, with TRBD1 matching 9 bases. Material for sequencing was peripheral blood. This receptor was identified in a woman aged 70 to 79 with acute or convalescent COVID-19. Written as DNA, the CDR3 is TGTGCCAGCTCACCATCACAGGGGGCGAGTAGAACTGAAGCTTTCTTT. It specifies CASSPSQGASRTEAFF. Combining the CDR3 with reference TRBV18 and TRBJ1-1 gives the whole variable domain NAGVMQNPRHLVRRRGQEARLRCSPMKGHSHVYWYRQLPEEGLKFMVYLQKENIIDESGMPKERFSAEFPKEGPSILRIQQVVRGDSAAYFCASSPSQGASRTEAFFGQGTRLTVV.